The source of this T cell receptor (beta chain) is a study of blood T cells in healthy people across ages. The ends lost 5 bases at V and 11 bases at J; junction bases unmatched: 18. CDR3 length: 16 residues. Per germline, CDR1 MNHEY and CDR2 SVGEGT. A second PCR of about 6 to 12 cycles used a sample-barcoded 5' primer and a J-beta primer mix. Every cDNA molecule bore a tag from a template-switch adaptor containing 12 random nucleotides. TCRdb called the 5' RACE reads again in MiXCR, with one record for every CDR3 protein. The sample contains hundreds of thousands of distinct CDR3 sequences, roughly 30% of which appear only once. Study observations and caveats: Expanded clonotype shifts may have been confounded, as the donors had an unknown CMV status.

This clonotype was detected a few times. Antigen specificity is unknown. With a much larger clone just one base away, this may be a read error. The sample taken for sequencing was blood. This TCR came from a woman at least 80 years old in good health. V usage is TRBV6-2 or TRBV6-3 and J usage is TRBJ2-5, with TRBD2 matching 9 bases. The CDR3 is CASSPPQASGALKQYF. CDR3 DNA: TGTGCCAGCAGTCCCCCGCAGGCTAGCGGGGCCCTAAAGCAGTACTTC.